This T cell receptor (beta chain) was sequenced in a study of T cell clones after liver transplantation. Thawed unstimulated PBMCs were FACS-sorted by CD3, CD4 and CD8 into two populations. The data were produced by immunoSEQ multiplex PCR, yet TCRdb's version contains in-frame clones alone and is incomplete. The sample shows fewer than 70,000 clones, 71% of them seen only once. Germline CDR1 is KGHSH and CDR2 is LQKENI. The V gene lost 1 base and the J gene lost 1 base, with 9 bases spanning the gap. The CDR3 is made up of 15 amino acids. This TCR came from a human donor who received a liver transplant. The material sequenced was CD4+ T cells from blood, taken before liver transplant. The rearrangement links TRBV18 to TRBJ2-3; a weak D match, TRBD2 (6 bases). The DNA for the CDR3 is TGTGCCAGCTCACCACTAGCGGCCCGCACAGATACGCAGTATTTT. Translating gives CASSPLAARTDTQYF.